This T cell receptor beta chain comes out of a study of response to subunit inactivated influenza vaccine. TCRdb passed the RT-PCR reads through MiXCR, listing each CDR3 protein once. This sample carries under 200,000 distinct CDR3 sequences, 10% to 15% of them seen once, and the ten largest clones take 29%. V gave up 5 bases and J gave up 3 bases; unmatched junction bases: 4. This CDR3 comprises 16 residues. These sequences were also reported in another study, on T cells expressing NK-cell markers. That report adds: What made the TCR beta cDNA was 5'RACE template switching with UMIs. Each TCR beta repertoire originated in sorted T cells that were CD3+CD56+NKG2C+, CD3+CD56+NKG2C- or CD3+CD56-NKG2C+. Most of the eight sequenced donors were HCMV-seropositive; one was seronegative. An anti-gamma-delta TCR antibody confined sorting to alpha-beta TCR T cells across several of the experiments.

The receptor was derived from a man aged 45-65 years who received an inactivated influenza vaccine. V and J are TRBV12-3 or TRBV12-4 and TRBJ2-2, with 12 bases aligning to TRBD2. The material sequenced was CD8+ T cells sorted from PBMCs, taken roughly 12 days after vaccination. The CDR3 DNA reads as TGTGCCAGCAGTCCGGGGACTAGCGGGTACACCGGGGAGCTGTTTTTT. Encoded protein: CASSPGTSGYTGELFF.